This T cell receptor beta chain was documented in a study of T cell repertoires in cytomegalovirus infection. V lost 1 base to trimming and J lost 14 bases, with 13 bases between them. Germline-derived CDR1 and CDR2 are LGHNT and FRNRAP. The CDR3 sequence is 12 residues long. This clonotype was seen a handful of times. TCRdb reprocessed the reads with MiXCR, giving one entry per CDR3 protein. The data show just over 150,000 distinct CDR3 sequences, about 25% seen once. This sequence originates from a human donor in good health (CMV status not recorded). Some clones in this sample may be carry-over from other donors' samples. The sample consisted of PBMCs. This chain connects TRBV12-5 to TRBJ2-3; D is undetermined. The CDR3 loop reads CASGLATRAPYF. CDR3 DNA sequence: TGTGCTAGTGGTTTGGCCACAAGGGCGCCGTATTTT.